What follows are 26 T cell receptor beta chains derived from one specimen sequenced in a study of beta chain features in type 1 diabetes. cDNA synthesis used the whole RNA isolate, giving expressed TCRB sequences. Sequenced by immunoSEQ multiplex PCR; TCRdb stores in-frame clones only, minus some. This sample has approximately 150,000 clones, with roughly 9.7% found just once. Sequences were obtained from central memory CD4+ T cells from blood. The receptors were gathered from a woman aged 40 to 50 in good health.

This clone was seen more than once but under ten times. The chain joins TRBV6-1 to TRBJ1-1; TRBD1 might be the D (6 bases). CDR3 length: 17 amino acids. Deletions cut 3 bases from V and 0 bases from J, with 17 bases between. Germline-derived CDR1 and CDR2 are MNHNS and SASEGT. The CDR3 sequence is CASSDPPGAVMNTEAFF. The CDR3 nucleotides are TGTGCCAGCAGTGACCCCCCAGGGGCGGTAATGAACACTGAAGCTTTCTTT.

This clone was detected a few times. The chain joins TRBV18 to TRBJ2-7; 7 nucleotides match TRBD2. This CDR3 is built from 13 residues. Germline CDR1 KGHSH, CDR2 LQKENI. The V gene end was trimmed by 1 base and the J gene end by 7 bases; junction bases not matched to a gene: 4. CDR3 region: CASSPQREGEQYF. The CDR3 nucleotides are TGTGCCAGCTCACCACAGCGGGAAGGTGAGCAGTACTTC.

This clone was found a few times. This chain links TRBV7-8 with TRBJ1-2; D remains unclear. The length of the CDR3 is 12 residues. Looked up from germline, CDR1 is SGHVS and CDR2 is FQNEAQ. Trimming cost V 3 bases and J 6 bases, with 8 bases left between them. The CDR3 protein is CASSFGRDGYTF. CDR3 DNA sequence: TGTGCCAGCAGCTTTGGGCGGGATGGCTACACCTTC.

This clone was seen a few times. The genes are TRBV6-4 and TRBJ2-3; D remains unclear. Per the germline V gene, CDR1 is MRHNA and CDR2 is SNTAGT. The CDR3 is 15 amino acids. V lost 0 bases and J lost 0, with 7 bases in between. The CDR3 protein is CASSDSAYSTDTQYF. The CDR3 DNA follows: TGTGCCAGCAGTGACTCCGCCTATAGCACAGATACGCAGTATTTT.

This chain connects TRBV7-2 to TRBJ2-5, with D perhaps matching TRBD2 (5 bases). This CDR3 comprises 15 residues. The germline gives CDR1 SGHTA, CDR2 FQGNSA. Deletions cut 5 bases from V and 2 bases from J, with 15 bases between. CDR3: CASSGGPQLQETQYF. The CDR3 bases are TGTGCCAGCAGCGGCGGGCCCCAACTTCAAGAGACCCAGTACTTC. Supplemented by reference TRBV7-2 and TRBJ2-5, the full variable domain reads GAGVSQSPSNKVTEKGKDVELRCDPISGHTALYWYRQSLGQGLEFLIYFQGNSAPDKSGLPSDRFSAERTGGSVSTLTIQRTQQEDSAVYLCASSGGPQLQETQYFGPGTRLLVL.

The genes are TRBV6-5 and TRBJ2-3; weak D call: TRBD2 (6 bases). Trimming shortened V by 9 bases and J by 11 bases, and 15 bases separated the two germline ends. Germline assignment: CDR1 MNHEY and CDR2 SVGAGI. CDR3 length: 11 residues. CDR3 in amino acids: CASWKDGGQYF. In DNA, the CDR3 is TGTGCCAGTTGGAAAGACGGGGGGCAGTATTTT.

The J gene is TRBJ2-5, the V gene TRBV9; 7 positions agree with TRBD1. Trimming at V came to 4 bases and at J to 5 bases, leaving 14 bases not matched to a gene. CDR1 is SGDLS, CDR2 YYNGEE, per germline. CDR3 length: 16 amino acids. The CDR3, as DNA: TGTGCCAGCAGCCCCACGGGGACAGAACGTTTGGAGACCCAGTACTTC. Translating gives CASSPTGTERLETQYF.

The rearrangement uses TRBV18 and TRBJ2-7; D uncertain. Germline CDR1 is KGHSH and CDR2 is LQKENI. CDR3 size: 14 residues. Trimming stripped 2 bases from V and 4 bases from J, with 12 bases between. CDR3 sequence reads: CASSPGLTGYEQYF. In DNA, the CDR3 is TGTGCCAGCTCACCAGGTCTAACGGGTTACGAGCAGTACTTC. Drawing the rest from reference TRBV18 and TRBJ2-7, the complete variable domain is NAGVMQNPRHLVRRRGQEARLRCSPMKGHSHVYWYRQLPEEGLKFMVYLQKENIIDESGMPKERFSAEFPKEGPSILRIQQVVRGDSAAYFCASSPGLTGYEQYFGPGTRLTVT.

This clone was recorded a few times. Here the CDR3 reads CASSFNRASGSGNTIYF. CDR3 DNA: TGTGCCAGCAGCTTCAACAGGGCTTCAGGGTCTGGAAACACCATATATTTT. The J gene is TRBJ1-3, the V gene TRBV5-4; the D gene is possibly TRBD1 (6 bases). Germline CDR1 and CDR2: SGHNT and YYREEE (reference sequence). V lost 2 bases and J lost 1, with 16 bases in between. The CDR3 loop spans 17 amino acids.

The CDR3 is CASSNGGDRDEQYF. The CDR3 coding sequence is TGTGCCAGCAGCAACGGGGGAGATCGGGACGAGCAGTACTTC. V and J are TRBV21-1 and TRBJ2-7; no check of the table's D call, TRBD2, against the DNA was made. TRBV21-1 is an annotated pseudogene. The CDR3 runs to 14 residues.

V is TRBV7-9 and J is TRBJ1-2; 8 bases are shared with TRBD1. V dropped 4 bases and J dropped 4; count of bases not matched to a gene: 8. CDR1 and CDR2 (germline): SEHNR, FQNEAQ (reference sequence). The CDR3 consists of 15 residues. CDR3 in amino acids: CASSWRDRPSYGYTF. The CDR3 DNA reads as TGTGCCAGCAGCTGGAGGGACAGGCCGAGCTATGGCTACACCTTC.

This clone has a handful of counts. Other DNA sequences in this specimen translate into the identical CDR3. This rearrangement joins TRBV29-1 to TRBJ1-3; no clear D. With 4 bases removed from V and 3 bases from J, the gap between germline ends came to 7 bases. The CDR3 totals 12 residues. CDR1 SQVTM and CDR2 ANQGSEA come from the germline V gene. The CDR3 here is CSVGQDGNTIYF. The CDR3 DNA follows: TGCAGCGTTGGGCAGGATGGAAACACCATATATTTT.

V gene TRBV18 combines with J gene TRBJ1-1; 7 bases line up with TRBD1. Germline-derived CDR1 and CDR2 are KGHSH and LQKENI. CDR3 length: 14 amino acids. The ends lost 1 base at V and 6 bases at J; junction bases unmatched: 5. CDR3 protein: CASSPQQGFAEAFF. In DNA, the CDR3 is TGTGCCAGCTCACCACAACAGGGGTTCGCTGAAGCTTTCTTT.

This clone came up many times. The chain couples TRBV18 to TRBJ1-1; D is unclear. Germline assignment: CDR1 KGHSH and CDR2 LQKENI. The length of the CDR3 is 14 residues. Trimming shortened V by 3 bases and J by 8 bases, and 16 bases separated the two germline ends. Here the CDR3 reads CASSPSRTTGEAFF. The CDR3, as DNA: TGTGCCAGCTCACCCTCCCGCACGACCGGGGAAGCTTTCTTT. The whole variable domain, remainder taken from reference TRBV18 and TRBJ1-1, is NAGVMQNPRHLVRRRGQEARLRCSPMKGHSHVYWYRQLPEEGLKFMVYLQKENIIDESGMPKERFSAEFPKEGPSILRIQQVVRGDSAAYFCASSPSRTTGEAFFGQGTRLTVV.

This clone was observed a few times. This rearrangement joins TRBV7-2 to TRBJ2-1; TRBD2 agrees at 11 bases. This CDR3 has 14 amino acids. V was clipped by 6 bases and J by 7 bases; unmatched bases: 5. CDR1 and CDR2 from the germline V gene are SGHTA and FQGNSA. CDR3 loop: CASRGASGGNEQFF. The DNA for the CDR3 is TGTGCCAGCAGGGGGGCTAGCGGGGGGAATGAGCAGTTCTTC.

This clone was detected only a few times. V and J are TRBV6-6 and TRBJ2-2; D may be TRBD1 (5 bases). From germline, CDR1 is MNHNY and CDR2 SVGAGI (reference sequence). This CDR3 spans 16 amino acids. The germline V and J ends were trimmed by 2 bases and 2 bases, with 12 bases remaining between them. The CDR3 coding sequence is TGTGCCAGCAGTTACGGGGCAGGCCGAAACACCGGGGAGCTGTTTTTT. The encoded protein is CASSYGAGRNTGELFF.

The chain uses TRBV5-1 and TRBJ1-2; no definite D call. The CDR3 spans 14 residues. Trimming took off 5 bases at V and 0 bases at J, with 11 bases between the two ends. Germline CDR1 SGHRS, CDR2 YFSETQ. The CDR3 spells CASRSRVANYGYTF. As DNA, the CDR3 is TGCGCCAGCAGAAGTCGGGTAGCTAACTATGGCTACACCTTC.

The J gene is TRBJ1-1, the V gene TRBV6-5; TRBD1 agrees at 8 bases. This CDR3 comprises 15 residues. J gave up 0 bases and V 2 bases, and 2 bases lay outside the gene matches. From germline, CDR1 is MNHEY and CDR2 SVGAGI. CDR3: CASSYQQGVNTEAFF. The CDR3 DNA sequence: TGTGCCAGCAGTTACCAACAGGGGGTGAACACTGAAGCTTTCTTT.

The chain uses TRBV5-1 and TRBJ1-5; D gene ambiguous. Germline V CDR1 and CDR2: SGHRS, YFSETQ. This CDR3 has 15 amino acids. V was pared by 1 base and J by 4 bases, with 12 bases between. The chain's CDR3 is CASSLWAGGNQPQHF. In DNA, the CDR3 is TGCGCCAGCAGCTTGTGGGCGGGAGGTAATCAGCCCCAGCATTTT.

This clone appeared a few times. The V call is TRBV9, the J call TRBJ2-3; 12 bases agree with TRBD2. The trim removed 3 bases at V and 6 bases at J, leaving 8 bases unmatched. Germline V gives CDR1 SGDLS, CDR2 YYNGEE. The CDR3 sequence is 16 residues long. The CDR3 region is CASSASGGARTDTQYF. CDR3 DNA sequence: TGTGCCAGCAGCGCTAGCGGGGGGGCTCGTACCGATACGCAGTATTTT.

This clone was detected once. This chain connects TRBV11-3 to TRBJ2-7; 7 positions match TRBD1. V was clipped by 1 base and J by 2 bases; unmatched bases: 5. Per the germline V gene, CDR1 is SGHNT and CDR2 is YENEEA. This CDR3 contains 15 residues. The CDR3 coding sequence is TGTGCCAGCAGCTTAGGCAGGGGGTTAGCCTACGAGCAGTACTTC. It codes for CASSLGRGLAYEQYF.

V is TRBV5-1 and J is TRBJ2-1; possible D gene TRBD2, 7 bases. In germline, CDR1 is SGHRS, CDR2 YFSETQ. The ends were cut back, 1 base at V and 8 bases at J, with 19 bases in the middle. The CDR3 extends over 16 amino acids. CDR3: CASSLMRGGFEDEQFF. CDR3 bases: TGCGCCAGCAGCTTGATGAGGGGGGGATTCGAAGATGAGCAGTTCTTC.

At least ten counts were recorded for this clone. V gene TRBV7-9 combines with J gene TRBJ1-2, with a possible D match to TRBD1 (5 bases). Per the germline V gene, CDR1 is SEHNR and CDR2 is FQNEAQ (reference sequence). The CDR3 is made up of 12 amino acids. The CDR3: CAGAPGYYGYTF. In nucleotides, the CDR3 is TGTGCGGGCGCCCCAGGGTACTATGGCTACACCTTC.

This clone was observed a handful of times. The gene calls are TRBV5-1 and TRBJ2-7, with TRBD1 matching over 9 bases. Trimming took 1 base from V and 5 from J; bases not matched to a gene: 4. From germline, CDR1 is SGHRS and CDR2 YFSETQ. The CDR3 contains 14 residues. The CDR3: CASSLTGGGHEQYF. The CDR3 nucleotides are TGCGCCAGCAGCTTGACAGGGGGCGGGCACGAGCAGTACTTC. Combining the CDR3 with reference TRBV5-1 and TRBJ2-7 gives the whole variable domain KAGVTQTPRYLIKTRGQQVTLSCSPISGHRSVSWYQQTPGQGLQFLFEYFSETQRNKGNFPGRFSGRQFSNSRSEMNVSTLELGDSALYLCASSLTGGGHEQYFGPGTRLTVT.

CDR3 loop: CATTRGGGLNTEAFF. CDR3 DNA: TGTGCCACCACCAGGGGGGGAGGGTTGAACACTGAAGCTTTCTTT. This chain links TRBV15 with TRBJ1-1, with 7 bases aligning to TRBD1. J was trimmed by 0 bases and V by 7 bases; bases with no gene match: 8. The CDR3 length is 15 residues. Germline-derived CDR1 and CDR2 are LNHNV and YYDKDF (reference sequence).

DNA for the CDR3: TGTGCCAGCAGCGGGGGGGCGAAGGAGACCCAGTACTTC. Translated: CASSGGAKETQYF. The chain joins TRBV6-5 to TRBJ2-5; 8 nucleotides line up with TRBD2. The CDR3 covers 13 residues. The germline CDR1 and CDR2 sequences are MNHEY and SVGAGI. The junction had 5 bases not matched to a gene; V was cut back by 6 bases and J by 5 bases.